The sequence of this TCR beta chain was determined in a study of blood T cells in healthy people across ages (dated by TCRdb to between 2015 and 2016). Regarding the study in general: Template switching captured roughly one uniquely barcoded TCR beta cDNA molecule per two T cells in model experiments. The study measured age-related changes in TCR beta repertoire diversity using deep sequencing normalized with unique cDNA molecular identifiers. Donors were grouped into four age groups: young (average approximately 16 years), middle-aged (39), aged (approximately 58) and long-lived (approximately 81). Using the same blood draw, the study looked at two additional independent replicas of 1 million unique cDNA reads for two donors, one aged 18 to 30 and the other aged 80 or older. Overall study outcomes, separate from this receptor: As age increased, observed TCR beta diversity per million T cells dropped in a roughly linear way, and a significant reduction was already evident by age about 36. Estimates of total diversity from one million sequenced T cells were regarded as lower bounds and underestimates. The CMV infection status of donors was not known, potentially confounding age-related changes in expanded clonotypes. A strong correlation was found between observed TCR beta diversity and the percentage of naive T cells measured by flow cytometry. Compared with the aged group, the long-lived group had more naive CD4+ T cells, fewer expanded clones and increased TCR diversity, suggesting age selection. Because profiling used bulk unsorted PBMCs, naive and antigen-experienced compartments could not be compared conclusively.

This clonotype has more than one count but fewer than ten. Its cognate antigen has yet to be identified. Base qualities were left out, and no much larger clone turns up one base away. Taken from the germline V gene, the CDR1 and CDR2 loops are MNHEY and SVGEGT. V is clipped by 5 bases and J by 8 bases, and the sequence between their germline boundaries is 16 bases long. There are 14 amino acids in the CDR3, from cysteine to phenylalanine inclusive. Left in the record is the CDR3 DNA by itself, 42 bases read in frame from the first base. Library prep was done by 5' RACE. The data were produced on an Illumina HiSeq 2500. A second PCR of about 7 to 12 cycles was run with a J-beta primer mix and a sample-barcoded 5' primer. A template-switch 5' adaptor carrying 12 random nucleotides introduced a unique molecular identifier onto each TCR beta cDNA molecule. Each sample yielded at least 3 million CDR3-containing paired-end reads. The Mint cDNA synthesis kit, primed by a TRBC-specific oligonucleotide, was used to synthesize first-strand cDNA from all RNA. After uracil-DNA glycosylase treatment, a first 18-cycle PCR used universal primers M1SS and BC2_uni_R on all cDNA. In the source study's methods: For normalization, 1 million high-quality reads, each with a distinct molecular identifier, were randomly selected from each sample. Reads sharing molecular identifiers were discarded rather than binned into consensus sequences. MiTCR, set to a Q25 quality threshold and the strictest error-elimination algorithm, was used for CDR3 identification, clonotype clustering and error correction. Lower-bound total TCR beta diversity was estimated with a nonparametric unseen species model using Euler transformation. TCRdb redid the processing of the public reads, applying fastp at Q25 and MiXCR, and retained in-frame beta chains. All rows with the same CDR3 protein become a single entry with the most common DNA and genes. These V and J calls are TCRdb output, not the study's own analysis. This sample comprises fewer than 1,200,000 distinct CDR3 sequences, approximately 26% of them detected only once. About 0.69% of the sample rests with the top ten.

The approximately 40 donors, aged about 6 to 100 years, were systemically healthy Caucasian individuals from Russia. Each donor gave approximately 9.3 milliliters of peripheral blood, collected into EDTA-treated Vacutainer tubes. Ficoll-Paque density-gradient centrifugation was used to isolate PBMCs, with at least 7 million obtained per sample. Trizol reagent was used to extract total RNA from the PBMCs, yielding at least 5 micrograms per sample. The percentages of naive CD45RAhigh/CD27high T cells were determined by flow cytometry on a PBMC aliquot from every donor. Separately, the same data were catalogued under a study of T cells of mothers and their children. The second study's paper adds: Nine systemically healthy Caucasian individuals, comprising three mothers and their six children, were included as donors. cDNA synthesis consumed the entire amount of extracted RNA, loaded at about 1.5 ug RNA in each 15 ul reaction. Sample barcodes and 2-4 random nucleotides were added via the M1S primer in the second PCR. Over 9.5 million TCR beta CDR3 reads came from each mother, compared with some 3.1 million reads from each child. In both related and unrelated pairs, thymic selection shapes the output of TCR recombination in a similar way, with inherited differences having only a minor effect. Related mother-child pairs always showed normalized repertoire overlap that was slightly higher than in unrelated mother-child pairs, though the difference was never significant. Persistent microchimeric T cell clones were not detected, at a sensitivity of approximately 100 clones per million clonotypes. In the study, deep NGS was used to compare the TCR beta repertoires of mothers and children, and features distinguishing related mother-child pairs from unrelated individuals were sought. Mothers averaged about 40 +/- 4 years of age and children averaged around 10 +/- 4 years. After adapter ligation was performed with NEBNext reagents, the libraries were sequenced on an Illumina HiSeq 2000 with 100+100 nt paired-end reads. To avoid cross-contamination, the mother libraries and the child libraries were prepared a month apart and sequenced in separate runs. Each donor had between roughly 450,000 and 2,100,000 distinct TCR beta clonotypes identified. Naive TCR beta clonotypes were estimated from low-frequency clonotypes matched to each donor's FACS-determined naive share, without sorting.

Sequencing was carried out using blood. The chain is assembled from TRBV6-2 or TRBV6-3 and TRBJ2-1, and TRBD1 may be the D gene, going by 5 matching bases. The clonotype originates from a girl aged 2-10 years in good health. The sequence in DNA is TGTGCCAGCAGTAAGGATAATCAGGGCGATGAGCAGTTCTTC. This translates into CASSKDNQGDEQFF.